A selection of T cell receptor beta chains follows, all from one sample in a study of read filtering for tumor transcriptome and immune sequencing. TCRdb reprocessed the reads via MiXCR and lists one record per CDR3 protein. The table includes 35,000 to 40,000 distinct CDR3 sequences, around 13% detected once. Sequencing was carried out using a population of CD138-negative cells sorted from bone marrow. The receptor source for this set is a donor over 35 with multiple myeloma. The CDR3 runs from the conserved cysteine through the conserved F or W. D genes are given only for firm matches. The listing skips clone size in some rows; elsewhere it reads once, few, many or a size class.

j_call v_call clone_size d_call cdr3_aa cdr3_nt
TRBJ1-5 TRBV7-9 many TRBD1 CASSPDRGPYQPQHF TGTGCCAGCAGCCCGGACAGGGGGCCGTATCAGCCCCAGCATTTT
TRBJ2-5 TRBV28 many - CASSLGGNFQETQYF TGTGCCAGCAGTTTAGGTGGGAACTTCCAAGAGACCCAGTACTTC
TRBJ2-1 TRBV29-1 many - CSVVVGTHNNNEQFF TGCAGCGTTGTAGTCGGGACCCATAATAACAATGAGCAGTTCTTC
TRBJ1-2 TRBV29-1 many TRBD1 CSVEAPRQGTYGYTF TGCAGCGTTGAAGCCCCCCGACAGGGAACCTATGGCTACACCTTC
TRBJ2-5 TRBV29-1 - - CSVEEPGGEVETQYF TGCAGCGTTGAAGAGCCAGGAGGGGAAGTGGAGACCCAGTACTTC
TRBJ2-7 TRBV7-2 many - CASSLEYKQYF TGTGCCAGCAGCTTAGAATACAAGCAGTACTTC
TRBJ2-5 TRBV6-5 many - CASTKQETQYF TGTGCCAGCACCAAACAAGAGACCCAGTACTTC
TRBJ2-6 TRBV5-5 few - CASSFQLVANVLTF TGTGCCAGCAGCTTCCAGCTCGTGGCCAACGTCCTGACTTTC
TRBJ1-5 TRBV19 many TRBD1 CATETGTGGYQPQHF TGTGCCACGGAAACCGGGACAGGGGGTTATCAGCCCCAGCATTTT
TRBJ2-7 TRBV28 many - CASSLGGSDSYEQYF TGTGCCAGCAGTTTGGGTGGTAGCGACTCCTACGAGCAGTACTTC
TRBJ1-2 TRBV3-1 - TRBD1 CASSQELGQGTDHGYTF TGTGCCAGCAGCCAAGAATTAGGACAGGGTACAGACCATGGCTACACCTTC
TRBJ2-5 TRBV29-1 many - CSARRGGPQETQYF TGCAGCGCCCGGAGGGGGGGGCCCCAAGAGACCCAGTACTTC
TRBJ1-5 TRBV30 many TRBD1 CAWSVGDRGQHF TGTGCCTGGAGTGTAGGAGACAGGGGTCAGCATTTT
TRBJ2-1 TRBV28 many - CASSLSLEVADEQFF TGTGCCAGCAGTTTATCCCTAGAGGTAGCTGATGAGCAGTTCTTC
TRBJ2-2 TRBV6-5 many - CASAGQRIGELFF TGTGCCAGCGCCGGACAACGAATCGGGGAGCTGTTTTTT
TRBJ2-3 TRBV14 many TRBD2 CASSQGPGLAVLTDTQYF TGTGCCAGCAGCCAAGGCCCGGGACTAGCGGTCCTCACAGATACGCAGTATTTT
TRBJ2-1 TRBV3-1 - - CASSQVASYNEQFF TGTGCCAGCAGCCAAGTCGCTAGCTACAATGAGCAGTTCTTC
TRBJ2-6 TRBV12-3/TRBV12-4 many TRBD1 CASSYGTAMSGANVLTF TGTGCCAGCAGTTACGGGACAGCCATGTCTGGGGCCAACGTCCTGACTTTC
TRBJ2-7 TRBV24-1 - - CATSDLIGGRYEQYF TGTGCCACCAGTGATTTGATCGGTGGCCGCTACGAGCAGTACTTC
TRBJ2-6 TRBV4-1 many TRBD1 CASSRRSGQGATGANVLTF TGCGCCAGCAGCCGACGGTCGGGACAGGGGGCCACTGGGGCCAACGTCCTGACTTTC
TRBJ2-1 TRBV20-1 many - CSASGRTYNEQFF TGCAGTGCTAGCGGGAGAACCTACAATGAGCAGTTCTTC
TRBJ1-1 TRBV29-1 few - CSVVMNTEAFF TGCAGCGTTGTAATGAACACTGAAGCTTTCTTT
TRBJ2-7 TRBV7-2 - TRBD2 CASSSGGSSYERYF TGTGCCAGCAGCTCCGGCGGGAGCTCCTACGAGCGGTACTTC
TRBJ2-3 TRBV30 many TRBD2 CAWSPRAGAKDTQYF TGTGCCTGGAGTCCACGAGCGGGAGCAAAAGATACGCAGTATTTT
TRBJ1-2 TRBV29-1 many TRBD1 CSVFGIPGTGSSGYTF TGCAGCGTTTTCGGCATACCCGGGACAGGTTCAAGTGGCTACACCTTC